These 9 T cell receptor beta chains were all obtained from the same sample, sequenced in a study of shared clonotypes between healthy human individuals. Produced via immunoSEQ multiplex PCR; TCRdb's table is partial and in-frame only. The sample contains around 600,000 clones, roughly 98% of which appear only once. CD8 cells classed as naive were CD45RO-negative and positively selected for CCR7, excluding terminally differentiated effector memory CD45RA+ cells. Sequenced input: naive CD8+ T cells sorted from blood. The receptors come from a man aged 30-40 years in good health.

The chain joins TRBV27 to TRBJ2-2; D is uncertain. The germline V gene has CDR1 MNHEY and CDR2 SMNVEV (reference sequence). The CDR3 contains 14 residues. Trimming took off 4 bases at V and 1 base at J, with 7 bases between the two ends. CDR3 nucleotide sequence: TGTGCCAGCAGTTACACGGGGAACACCGGGGAGCTGTTTTTT. Translated, it gives CASSYTGNTGELFF.

CDR3 amino acids: CASRGWNLAGTLDTQYF. CDR3 DNA: TGTGCCAGTAGAGGGTGGAACCTAGCGGGAACTCTGGATACGCAGTATTTT. The J gene is TRBJ2-3, the V gene TRBV19, with 9 bases identical to TRBD2. The germline V gene has CDR1 LNHDA and CDR2 SQIVND (reference sequence). The CDR3 runs 17 residues. The trim removed 6 bases at V and 6 bases at J, leaving 16 bases unmatched.

This chain uses TRBV5-5 with TRBJ2-3; D perhaps matches TRBD1 (5 bases). The germline gives CDR1 SGHKS, CDR2 YYEKEE (reference sequence). CDR3 size: 17 residues. The germline V and J ends were trimmed by 1 base and 6 bases, with 21 bases remaining between them. Here the CDR3 reads CASSLLYRSTPVDTQYF. The CDR3 bases are TGTGCCAGCAGCTTGCTGTACAGGTCGACCCCGGTGGATACGCAGTATTTT.

The rearrangement links TRBV5-3 to TRBJ2-7, with unresolved D. TRBV5-3 is identified as an open reading frame with a role that is uncertain. V gave up 0 bases and J gave up 3 bases, with 7 bases separating them. CDR3 length equals 13 residues. The CDR3: CARSLAVLYEQYF. The CDR3, as DNA: TGTGCCAGAAGCTTGGCGGTACTCTACGAGCAGTACTTC.

The chain joins TRBV5-4 to TRBJ2-7; 10 bases are shared with TRBD1. V was pared by 1 base and J by 5 bases, with 6 bases of the junction left unmatched. CDR3 size: 15 residues. Germline V gives CDR1 SGHNT, CDR2 YYREEE (reference sequence). The CDR3 here is CASSLTGQGLHEQYF. In nucleotides, the CDR3 is TGTGCCAGCAGCTTGACGGGACAGGGGCTCCACGAGCAGTACTTC.

CDR3 in amino acids: CASSFGAGGGYEQYF. CDR3 sequence (DNA): TGCGCCAGCAGCTTCGGCGCAGGGGGTGGATACGAGCAGTACTTC. The chain is built from TRBV5-1 and TRBJ2-7; 7 positions agree with TRBD1. The CDR3 has 15 amino acids. Germline CDR1 reads SGHRS; CDR2 reads YFSETQ. V was clipped by 2 bases and J by 4 bases; unmatched bases: 9.

The CDR3 DNA reads as TGCAGCGTTGAAGGCGTCGTTGGTAGGACAGGGGAAGGGAGCTCCTACAATGAGCAGTTCTTC. It codes for CSVEGVVGRTGEGSSYNEQFF. This chain links TRBV29-1 with TRBJ2-1, with 9 bases identical to TRBD1. The CDR3 totals 21 residues. Trimming at V came to 1 base and at J to 0 bases, leaving 19 bases not matched to a gene. From germline, CDR1 is SQVTM and CDR2 ANQGSEA.

This chain joins TRBV25-1 and TRBJ2-1; D gene ambiguous. Trimming took 2 bases from V and 4 from J, leaving 12 bases between them. Per germline, CDR1 MGHDK and CDR2 SYGVNS. The CDR3 totals 15 residues. This chain's CDR3 is CASSEERSRYNEQFF. In DNA form, the CDR3 reads TGTGCCAGCAGTGAAGAGCGATCCCGTTACAATGAGCAGTTCTTC.

The gene calls are TRBV7-9 and TRBJ2-7; TRBD1 aligns across 8 bases. The ends lost 4 bases at V and 4 bases at J; junction bases unmatched: 9. Germline assignment: CDR1 SEHNR and CDR2 FQNEAQ (reference sequence). CDR3 length: 15 residues. CDR3 nucleotides: TGTGCCAGCAGCTCGACAGGGGAGATAGGGTACGAGCAGTACTTC. It codes for CASSSTGEIGYEQYF.